This is a list of T cell receptor beta chains from one sample in a study of T cell responses to AZD1222 COVID-19 vaccine. The assay was immunoSEQ multiplex PCR, and TCRdb's table has in-frame clones only and misses some. The sample holds 150,000 to 200,000 clones; around nine tenths are singletons and the top ten take roughly 12%. Sequences were derived from peripheral blood, sampled 28 days after the second AZD1222 dose. These receptors were taken from an adult who received the AZD1222 COVID-19 vaccine. The conserved cysteine and the conserved F or W are not part of the CDR3 here. The order of the fields is clone size, V gene, J gene, CDR3 protein. Expanded clones get a size class; other rows say once, few or many, or leave the size out.

.,TRBV28,TRBJ1-1,ASSLIIKGTEAF
.,TRBV29-1,TRBJ2-3,SVQDRGGSTDTQY
.,TRBV14,TRBJ2-7,ASSQVKGGRLPYEQY
.,TRBV12-3/TRBV12-4,TRBJ1-1,ATREQNTEAF
.,TRBV7-2,TRBJ1-1,ASSLRTGGLGEAF
.,TRBV5-6,TRBJ1-1,ASSSLFGTGYTEAF
.,TRBV7-2,TRBJ2-7,ASSQGGSSYEQY
.,TRBV7-2,TRBJ2-4,ASGPSGGAANIQY
.,TRBV30,TRBJ1-1,ALTRDMNTEAF
.,TRBV4-2,TRBJ1-4,ASSQEVGRTNEKLF
.,TRBV18,TRBJ1-6,ASSRQGKSSYNSPLH
.,TRBV5-8,TRBJ1-1,ASSTGLRWGEAF
.,TRBV3-1/TRBV3-2,TRBJ2-3,ASSPSTSGFRADTQY
once,TRBV19,TRBJ1-1,ASATRNTEAF
.,TRBV7-8,TRBJ2-2,ASSLARNTGELF
.,TRBV5-4,TRBJ2-7,ASSGQGPLEQY
.,TRBV5-1,TRBJ1-6,ASRGGGAGSPLH
.,TRBV27,TRBJ1-1,ASSPQGLGAF
.,TRBV19,TRBJ2-6,ASSYTTGAGANVLT
.,TRBV6-5,TRBJ2-3,ASRKGSRGNTQY
.,TRBV5-1,TRBJ1-6,ASSAGTDSPLH
.,TRBV11-2,TRBJ2-1,ASSLGLAGGFNEQF
few,TRBV14,TRBJ2-5,ASSQRAGSQETQY
.,TRBV9,TRBJ2-1,ASTAGTGAYNEQF
.,TRBV28,TRBJ1-6,ASNSSPAGSPLH
.,TRBV5-6,TRBJ1-3,ASSSTTTGKRTIY
few,TRBV6-2/TRBV6-3,TRBJ1-2,ASSYPWTGAGGYT
once,TRBV9,TRBJ2-7,ASSVGTGGAYEQY